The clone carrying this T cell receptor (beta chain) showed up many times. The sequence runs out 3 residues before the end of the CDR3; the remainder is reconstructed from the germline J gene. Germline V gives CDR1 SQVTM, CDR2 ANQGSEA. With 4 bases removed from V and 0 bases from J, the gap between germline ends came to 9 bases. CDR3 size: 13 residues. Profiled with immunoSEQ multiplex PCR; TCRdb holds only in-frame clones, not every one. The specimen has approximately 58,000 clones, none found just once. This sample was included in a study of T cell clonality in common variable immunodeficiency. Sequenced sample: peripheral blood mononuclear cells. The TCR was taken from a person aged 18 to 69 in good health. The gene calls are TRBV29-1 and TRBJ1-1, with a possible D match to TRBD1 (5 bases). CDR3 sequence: CSVVGAMNTEAFF. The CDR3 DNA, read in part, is TGCAGCGTTGTAGGGGCCATGAACACTGAA.